This T cell receptor (beta chain) derives from a study of T cell repertoires in cytomegalovirus infection. The wider study: Public TCR beta signature analysis indicated the presence of both CMV infection and matching HLA type. General observations from the study: Predominance within the ex vivo response was attributable to HLA-C-restricted CMV-specific TCR beta clonotypes.

This clonotype was seen only a few times. Its antigen is not known. TCRdb re-called the reads through MiXCR, storing one row per CDR3 protein. The sample lists roughly 180,000 distinct CDR3 sequences, approximately 28% occurring once. CDR3 length: 14 amino acids. The V end was cut by 5 bases, the J end by 3 bases, with 14 bases between. Looked up from germline, CDR1 is PRHDT and CDR2 is FYEKMQ (reference sequence). This chain joins TRBV13 and TRBJ2-7; D possibly corresponds to TRBD2 (7 bases). The source of this sequence is a human donor in good health (CMV status not recorded). Some clones in this sample may be carry-over from other donors' samples. The sequenced sample was PBMCs. As DNA, the CDR3 is TGTGCCAGCAGCCCGGGGGGCGCAGACTACGAGCAGTACTTC. This translates into CASSPGGADYEQYF.